This T cell receptor beta chain originates from a study of regulatory T cells in long-lasting Graves disease. Study background: Graves' patients (newly diagnosed) had been on antithyroid drugs under 3 months.

CDR3 regions were amplified by Arm-PCR using iRepertoire HTBI primers to build TCR beta libraries. MiXCR, applied by TCRdb to the multiplex PCR reads, yields one record per CDR3 protein. Here the sample spans roughly 530,000 distinct CDR3 sequences, roughly 15% being singletons. Study observations and caveats: Having few samples may have compromised the accuracy. Persistent disease was characterized by preferential usage of TRBV28, TRBJ1-2 and TRBJ2-5.

Trimming pared 7 bases from V and 4 bases from J, leaving 19 bases between. The CDR3 totals 16 residues. Germline lookup yields CDR1 SGHAT and CDR2 FQNNGV. Details on this clonotype: Its specificity is not known.

Regarding time point: newly diagnosed GD, antithyroid drugs for less than 3 months. The authors made the TCR library using RNA they extracted from PBMCs. The same sample was also studied in work on T cells in Graves' hyperthyroidism and ophthalmopathy. In that study: The HTBI primer set served for first-round RT-PCR of the TCR CDR3.

This chain connects TRBV11-2 to TRBJ2-2, with TRBD1 as a possible D gene (8 bases). The sequence was obtained from a woman aged 35 to 60 with Graves disease. Sequencing used peripheral blood mononuclear cells (PBMCs), obtained at new diagnosis, from a patient treated with antithyroid drugs. The CDR3 nucleotides are TGTGCCAGCACGCAGCGGGGACAGGTGGCCACCGGGGAGCTGTTTTTT. Amino acid sequence: CASTQRGQVATGELFF.